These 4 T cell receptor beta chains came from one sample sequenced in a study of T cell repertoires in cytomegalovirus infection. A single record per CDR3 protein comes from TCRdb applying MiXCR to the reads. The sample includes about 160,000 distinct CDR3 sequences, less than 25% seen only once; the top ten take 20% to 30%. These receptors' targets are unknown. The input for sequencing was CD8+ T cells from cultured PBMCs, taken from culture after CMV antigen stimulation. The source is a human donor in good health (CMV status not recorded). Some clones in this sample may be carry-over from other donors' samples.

The chain's CDR3 is CASSWTTGDYEQYF. DNA for the CDR3: TGTGCCAGCAGTTGGACGACAGGGGACTACGAGCAGTACTTC. V gene TRBV6-2 or TRBV6-3 combines with J gene TRBJ2-7; TRBD1 matches 8 bases. CDR1 is MNHEY, CDR2 SVGEGT, per germline. The CDR3 is 14 residues long. With 4 bases clipped from V and 3 bases from J, the junction kept 5 bases outside the gene matches.

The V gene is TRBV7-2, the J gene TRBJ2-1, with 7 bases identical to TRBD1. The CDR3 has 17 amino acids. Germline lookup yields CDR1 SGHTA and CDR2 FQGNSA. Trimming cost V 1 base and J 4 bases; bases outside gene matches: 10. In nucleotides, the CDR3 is TGTGCCAGCAGCTTAGAACAGGGGAGAAGACTATACAATGAGCAGTTCTTC. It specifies CASSLEQGRRLYNEQFF.

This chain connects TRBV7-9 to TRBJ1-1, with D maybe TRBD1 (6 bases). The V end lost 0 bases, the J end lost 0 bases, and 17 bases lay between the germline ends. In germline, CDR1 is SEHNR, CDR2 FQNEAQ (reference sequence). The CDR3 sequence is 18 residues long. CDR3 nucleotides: TGTGCCAGCAGCTTAGCTAATCGGGGGCTTAGCCTGAACACTGAAGCTTTCTTT. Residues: CASSLANRGLSLNTEAFF.

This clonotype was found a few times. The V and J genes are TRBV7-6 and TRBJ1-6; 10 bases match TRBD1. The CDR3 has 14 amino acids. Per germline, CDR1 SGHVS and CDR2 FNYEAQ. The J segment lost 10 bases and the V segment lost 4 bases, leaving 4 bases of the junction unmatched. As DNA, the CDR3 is TGTGCCAGCAGCTCGGGACAGGGGAAATCACCCCTCCACTTT. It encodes CASSSGQGKSPLHF.